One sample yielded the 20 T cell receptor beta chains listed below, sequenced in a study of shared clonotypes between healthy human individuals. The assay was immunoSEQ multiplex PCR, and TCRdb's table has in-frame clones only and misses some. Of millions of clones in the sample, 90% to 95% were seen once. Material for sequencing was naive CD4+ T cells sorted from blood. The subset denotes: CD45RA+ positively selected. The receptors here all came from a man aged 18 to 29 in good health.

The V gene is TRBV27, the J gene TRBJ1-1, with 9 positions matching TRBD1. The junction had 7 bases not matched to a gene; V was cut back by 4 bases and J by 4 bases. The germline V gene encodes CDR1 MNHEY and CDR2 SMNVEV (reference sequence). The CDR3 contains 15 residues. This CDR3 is CASSSVQGAGTEAFF. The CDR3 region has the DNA TGTGCCAGCAGTTCTGTACAGGGGGCCGGCACTGAAGCTTTCTTT.

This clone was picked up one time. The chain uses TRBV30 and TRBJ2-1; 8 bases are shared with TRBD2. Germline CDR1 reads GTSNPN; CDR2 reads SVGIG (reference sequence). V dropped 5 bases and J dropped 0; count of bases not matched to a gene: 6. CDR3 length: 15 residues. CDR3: CAWDRGGLSYNEQFF. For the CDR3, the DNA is TGTGCCTGGGACCGGGGGGGCCTCTCCTACAATGAGCAGTTCTTC.

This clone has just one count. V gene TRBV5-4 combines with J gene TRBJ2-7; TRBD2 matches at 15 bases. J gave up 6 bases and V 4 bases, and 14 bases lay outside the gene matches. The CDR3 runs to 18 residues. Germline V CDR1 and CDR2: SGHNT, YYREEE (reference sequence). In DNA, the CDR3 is TGTGCCAGCAGCGACGGACTAGCGGGAGGGCTGAGGGTGGGCGAGCAGTACTTC. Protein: CASSDGLAGGLRVGEQYF.

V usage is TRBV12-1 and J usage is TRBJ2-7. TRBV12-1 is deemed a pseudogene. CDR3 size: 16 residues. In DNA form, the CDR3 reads TGTGCCAGCAGCCCCCAGGGGCGGGATAGGTTCTACGAGCAGTACTTC. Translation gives CASSPQGRDRFYEQYF.

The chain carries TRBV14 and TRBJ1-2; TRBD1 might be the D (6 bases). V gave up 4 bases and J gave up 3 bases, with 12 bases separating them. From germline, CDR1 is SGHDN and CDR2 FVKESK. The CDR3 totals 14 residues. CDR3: CASSPIGQHYGYTF. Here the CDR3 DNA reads TGTGCCAGCAGCCCCATAGGACAGCACTATGGCTACACCTTC.

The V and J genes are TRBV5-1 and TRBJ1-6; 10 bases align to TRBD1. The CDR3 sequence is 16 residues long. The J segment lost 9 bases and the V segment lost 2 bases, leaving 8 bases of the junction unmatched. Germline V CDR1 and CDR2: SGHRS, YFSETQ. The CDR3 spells CASSFGDRGPTSPLHF. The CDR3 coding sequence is TGCGCCAGCAGCTTCGGGGACAGGGGCCCGACTTCACCCCTCCACTTT. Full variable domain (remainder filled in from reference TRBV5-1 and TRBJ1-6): KAGVTQTPRYLIKTRGQQVTLSCSPISGHRSVSWYQQTPGQGLQFLFEYFSETQRNKGNFPGRFSGRQFSNSRSEMNVSTLELGDSALYLCASSFGDRGPTSPLHFGNGTRLTVT.

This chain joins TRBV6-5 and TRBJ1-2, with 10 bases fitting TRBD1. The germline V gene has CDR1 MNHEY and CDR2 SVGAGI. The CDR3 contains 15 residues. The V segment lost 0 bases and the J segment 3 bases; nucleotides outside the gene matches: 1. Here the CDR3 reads CASSYSGQGHYGYTF. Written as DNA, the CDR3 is TGTGCCAGCAGTTACTCGGGACAGGGGCACTATGGCTACACCTTC.

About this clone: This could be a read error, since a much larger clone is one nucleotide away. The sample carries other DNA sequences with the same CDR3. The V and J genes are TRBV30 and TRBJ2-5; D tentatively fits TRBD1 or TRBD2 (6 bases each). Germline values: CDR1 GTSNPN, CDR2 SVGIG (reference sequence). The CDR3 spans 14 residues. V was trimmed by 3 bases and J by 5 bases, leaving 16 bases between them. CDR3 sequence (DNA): TGTGCCTGGAGAGGGGGGTCCGGCAGGGAGACCCAGTACTTC. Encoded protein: CAWRGGSGRETQYF.

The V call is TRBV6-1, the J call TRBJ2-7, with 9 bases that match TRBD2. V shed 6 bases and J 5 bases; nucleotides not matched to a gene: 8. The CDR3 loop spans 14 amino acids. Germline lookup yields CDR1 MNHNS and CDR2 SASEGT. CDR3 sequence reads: CASRVLAGKDEQYF. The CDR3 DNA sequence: TGTGCCAGCAGGGTGCTAGCGGGAAAGGACGAGCAGTACTTC.

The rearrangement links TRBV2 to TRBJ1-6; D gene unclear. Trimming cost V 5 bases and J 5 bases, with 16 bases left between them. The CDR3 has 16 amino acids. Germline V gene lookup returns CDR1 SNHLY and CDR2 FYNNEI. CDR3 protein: CASSLTQVSDNSPLHF. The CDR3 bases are TGTGCCAGCAGTCTTACCCAGGTCTCGGATAATTCACCCCTCCACTTT.

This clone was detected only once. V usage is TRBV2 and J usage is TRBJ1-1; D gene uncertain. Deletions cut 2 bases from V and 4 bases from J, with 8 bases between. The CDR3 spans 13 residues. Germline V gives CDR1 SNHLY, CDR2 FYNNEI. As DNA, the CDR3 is TGTGCCAGCAGTGAACAGCTCCCCACTGAAGCTTTCTTT. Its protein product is CASSEQLPTEAFF. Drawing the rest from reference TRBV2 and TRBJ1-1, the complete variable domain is EPEVTQTPSHQVTQMGQEVILRCVPISNHLYFYWYRQILGQKVEFLVSFYNNEISEKSEIFDDQFSVERPDGSNFTLKIRSTKLEDSAMYFCASSEQLPTEAFFGQGTRLTVV.

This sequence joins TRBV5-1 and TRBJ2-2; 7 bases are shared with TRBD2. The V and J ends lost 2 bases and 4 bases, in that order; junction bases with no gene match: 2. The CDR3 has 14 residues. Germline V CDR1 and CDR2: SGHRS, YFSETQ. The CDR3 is CASSFREGTGELFF. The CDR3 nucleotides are TGCGCCAGCAGCTTCAGGGAGGGCACCGGGGAGCTGTTTTTT.

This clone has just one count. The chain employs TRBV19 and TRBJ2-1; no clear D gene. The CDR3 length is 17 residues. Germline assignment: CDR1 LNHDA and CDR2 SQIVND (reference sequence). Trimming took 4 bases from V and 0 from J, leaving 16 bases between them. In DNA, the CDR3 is TGTGCCAGTAGTACCCGAGTCCCTGCTGTCTCCTACAATGAGCAGTTCTTC. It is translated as CASSTRVPAVSYNEQFF.

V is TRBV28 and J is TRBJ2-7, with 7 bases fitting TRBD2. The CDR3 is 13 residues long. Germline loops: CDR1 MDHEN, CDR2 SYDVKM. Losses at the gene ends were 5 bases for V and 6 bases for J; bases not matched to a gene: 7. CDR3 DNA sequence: TGTGCCAGCAGTCCCGCGGGACTAACCGAGCAGTACTTC. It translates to CASSPAGLTEQYF. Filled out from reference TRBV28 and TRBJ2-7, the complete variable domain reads DVKVTQSSRYLVKRTGEKVFLECVQDMDHENMFWYRQDPGLGLRLIYFSYDVKMKEKGDIPEGYSVSREKKERFSLILESASTNQTSMYLCASSPAGLTEQYFGPGTRLTVT.

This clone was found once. This chain's CDR3 is CASSESFGLAGANEQFF. CDR3 nucleotides: TGTGCCAGCAGTGAATCATTTGGGTTAGCGGGGGCCAATGAGCAGTTCTTC. The chain joins TRBV2 to TRBJ2-1, with 9 bases that match TRBD2. The CDR3 loop spans 17 amino acids. Germline CDR1 reads SNHLY; CDR2 reads FYNNEI. V shed 2 bases and J 6 bases; nucleotides not matched to a gene: 11.

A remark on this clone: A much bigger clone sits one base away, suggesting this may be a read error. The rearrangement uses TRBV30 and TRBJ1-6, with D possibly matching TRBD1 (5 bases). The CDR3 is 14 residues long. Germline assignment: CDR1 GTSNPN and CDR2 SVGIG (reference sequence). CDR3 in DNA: TGTGCCTGGAGAGCCACAGGATATAATTCACCCCCCCACTTT. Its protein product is CAWRATGYNSPPHF.

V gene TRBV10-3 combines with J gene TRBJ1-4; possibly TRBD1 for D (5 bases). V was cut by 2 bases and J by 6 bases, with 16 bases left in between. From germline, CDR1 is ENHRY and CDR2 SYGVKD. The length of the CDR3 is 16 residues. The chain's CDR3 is CAISEHTGEVYEKLFF. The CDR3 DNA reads TGTGCCATCAGTGAGCATACAGGAGAGGTTTATGAAAAACTGTTTTTT.

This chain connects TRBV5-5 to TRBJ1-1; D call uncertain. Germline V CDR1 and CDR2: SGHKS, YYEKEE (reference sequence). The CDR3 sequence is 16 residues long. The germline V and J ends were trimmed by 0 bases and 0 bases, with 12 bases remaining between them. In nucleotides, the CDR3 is TGTGCCAGCAGCTTGGCCTTAACAGACCTGAACACTGAAGCTTTCTTT. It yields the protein CASSLALTDLNTEAFF.

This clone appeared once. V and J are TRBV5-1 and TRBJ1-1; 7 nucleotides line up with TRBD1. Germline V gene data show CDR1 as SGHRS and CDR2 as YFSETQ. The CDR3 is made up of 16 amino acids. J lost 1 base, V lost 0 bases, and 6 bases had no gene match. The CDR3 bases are TGCGCCAGCAGCTTGGAATTACAGGGGACGAACACTGAAGCTTTCTTT. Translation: CASSLELQGTNTEAFF.

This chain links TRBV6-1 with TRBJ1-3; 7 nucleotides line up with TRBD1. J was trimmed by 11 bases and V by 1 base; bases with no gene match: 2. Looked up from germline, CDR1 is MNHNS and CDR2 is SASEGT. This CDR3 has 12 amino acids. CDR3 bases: TGTGCCAGCAGTGAAGACAGGGGCCCCATATATTTT. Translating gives CASSEDRGPIYF.